This is a list of T cell receptor beta chains from one sample in a study of Graves' ophthalmopathy and Graves' hyperthyroidism. In TCRdb, the multiplex PCR reads were re-called with MiXCR into one record per CDR3 protein. The table records 560,000 or so distinct CDR3 sequences, less than 45% of them present only once. Material: peripheral blood or thyroid tissue (not recorded which). These receptors all stem from an adult man with Graves' hyperthyroidism. CDR3s include the opening cysteine and the closing phenylalanine or tryptophan. Size is stated for part of the rows, as once, few or many counts, or as a class when the clone is expanded.

clone_size	v_call	j_call	cdr3_aa
many	TRBV6-6	TRBJ1-2	CASSYGATPGQGASYTF
-	TRBV7-7	TRBJ2-5	CASSPRLALQETQYF
many	TRBV5-4	TRBJ2-6	CASSVGGHSGANVLTF
few	TRBV19	TRBJ1-4	CASKGWDRVGTNEKLFF
few	TRBV24-1	-	CATSDPDSSSYNEQFF
once	TRBV20-1	TRBJ1-5	CSGSRLAGFGNQPQHF
many	TRBV7-2	TRBJ2-5	CASSLAGSVQETQYF
-	TRBV19	TRBJ2-7	CASSTTGTGGFDEQYF
-	TRBV7-2	TRBJ2-6	CASSLLAGGANVLTF
-	TRBV13	TRBJ2-5	CASSVTGGFGETQYF
-	TRBV28	TRBJ1-6	CASLDPGQNSPLHF
many	TRBV7-9	TRBJ1-6	CASSLVLTAYNSPLHF
-	TRBV7-9	TRBJ1-3	CASSLGFRDLPSGNTIYF
-	TRBV29-1	TRBJ2-7	CSVETYRQGRIPGVEQYF
-	TRBV2	TRBJ2-3	CASRPSSVTDTQYF
many	TRBV6-1	TRBJ2-7	CASSPRDRGHSYEQYF
many	TRBV29-1	TRBJ1-4	CSARTGRGEKLFF
-	TRBV20-1	TRBJ1-2	CSAPRKGQVYGYTF
-	TRBV7-2	TRBJ1-1	CATGGTEAFF
few	TRBV6-2/TRBV6-3	TRBJ2-2	CASRPRGNTGELFF
-	TRBV10-2	TRBJ2-7	CASSAVTGRGGGQYF
many	TRBV7-2	TRBJ2-2	CASSAHTSVPTGELFF
many	TRBV7-3	TRBJ2-7	CASSFTSGSGEQYF
-	TRBV2	TRBJ1-2	CASSEELGDRGVYGYTF
-	TRBV12-3/TRBV12-4	TRBJ1-5	CASSLGTGINQPQHF
few	TRBV11-3	TRBJ2-2	CAGSTRRGTNTGELFF
many	TRBV19	TRBJ1-6	CASRKDSLPNSPLHF
-	TRBV30	TRBJ2-3	CAWSAGSLEATQYF
many	TRBV7-8	TRBJ1-4	CASSPPGTGLEKLFF
few	TRBV28	TRBJ2-7	CASSWVGRNPSYEQYF
many	TRBV19	TRBJ2-7	CASSMQLAGEQYF
-	TRBV29-1	TRBJ1-2	CSVKTGSGYTF
-	TRBV24-1	TRBJ2-5	CASSRGPGETQYF
-	TRBV28	TRBJ2-6	CASNQGGSISGANVLTF
many	TRBV25-1	TRBJ1-3	CASRSGTGGGNTIYF
many	TRBV6-5	TRBJ2-2	CASSRQISVGELFF
-	TRBV7-7	TRBJ1-1	CASSLATGFGHTEAFF
-	TRBV2	TRBJ2-7	CAMTGAYEQYF
-	TRBV10-3	TRBJ2-2	CAISEPQGTTGELFF
-	TRBV10-1	TRBJ2-5	CASSLSGGTETQNF
once	TRBV29-1	-	CSVSRAHTHNEQFF
many	TRBV12-5	TRBJ1-5	CASGLDPSPSQPQHF
-	TRBV10-3	TRBJ2-7	CAISESRSAGGAYEQYF
-	TRBV15	TRBJ1-2	CAAYYGYTF
once	TRBV29-1	TRBJ1-1	CSVPGQGGTFF